Below are 2 T cell receptor beta chains sequenced from a single sample in a study of blood T cells in healthy people across ages. The second PCR ran about 7 to 12 cycles with a sample-barcoded 5' primer and J-beta primers. TCRdb ran MiXCR on the 5' RACE reads and lists one entry per CDR3 protein. The sample has approximately 1.5 million distinct CDR3 sequences; roughly 32% are singletons. The sequenced sample was blood. All receptors come from a woman under 40 in good health.

This sequence joins TRBV4-2 and TRBJ2-7, with 7 bases lining up with TRBD1. The germline V gene encodes CDR1 LGHNA and CDR2 YNFKEQ. Trimming at V came to 4 bases and at J to 2 bases, leaving 14 bases not matched to a gene. The CDR3 contains 17 residues. This CDR3 reads CASSLIQTGTDTYEQYF. The CDR3 nucleotides are TGTGCCAGCAGCCTCATTCAAACCGGGACAGATACCTACGAGCAGTACTTC.

The genes are TRBV27 and TRBJ2-3; 9 positions agree with TRBD1. CDR3 size: 15 residues. The V gene end was trimmed by 7 bases and the J gene end by 4 bases; junction bases not matched to a gene: 9. Germline loops: CDR1 MNHEY, CDR2 SMNVEV (reference sequence). The CDR3 sequence: CASNSGDRVADTQYF. CDR3 in DNA: TGTGCCAGCAATTCCGGGGACAGGGTTGCAGATACGCAGTATTTT.